A selection of T cell receptor beta chains follows, all from one sample in a study of blood T cell repertoires in COVID-19. Produced via immunoSEQ multiplex PCR; TCRdb's table is partial and in-frame only. The data hold 230,000 or so clones, with roughly nine tenths observed a single time. The source material was peripheral blood. The receptors stem from a middle-aged woman who had recovered from COVID-19. Both conserved end residues are part of each CDR3.

>TRBV5-1|TRBJ1-5
CASSLPTGGPRQPQHF
>TRBV10-1|TRBJ2-1
CASGPGQGSSQFF
>TRBV5-5|TRBJ2-2
CASYRTGDTGELFF
>TRBV9|TRBJ1-4
CASSAIDRGGEKLFF
>TRBV7-2|TRBJ1-3
CASSTGPGNTIYF
>TRBV19|TRBJ1-5
CASNKRTAHSNQPQHF
>TRBV6-1|TRBJ2-3
CASSETSGTTDTQYF
>TRBV10-2|TRBJ2-7
CASSSGGGVYEQYF
>TRBV6-4|TRBJ2-3
CASSDGTGWTQYF
>TRBV27|TRBJ2-7
CASSSRDRAPYEQYF
>TRBV20-1|TRBJ1-1
CSANDRGTNTEAFF
>TRBV4-1|TRBJ2-5
CASSQEGGYSQETQYF
>TRBV6-5|TRBJ2-1
CASSYSRVSNEQFF
>TRBV29-1|TRBJ2-3
CSVRQGVWADTQYF
>TRBV18|TRBJ2-1
CASSPSTGGLNEQFF
>TRBV18|TRBJ2-2
CASSPQWTGGTGELFF
>TRBV7-2|TRBJ1-4
CASSRGTSTNEKLFF
>TRBV7-2|TRBJ2-5
CASSLAYGGAYQETQYF
>TRBV4-3|TRBJ2-3
CASSPGLADTDTQYF
>TRBV7-2|TRBJ2-3
CASSLAAGAFTDTQYF
>TRBV4-3|TRBJ2-1
CASSQDLGLAEINEQFF
>TRBV5-1|TRBJ1-3
CASSPLVAREAGNTIYF
>TRBV5-1|TRBJ1-1
CASSYELDTEAFF
>TRBV19|TRBJ2-3
CASSIRSASASTDTQYF
>TRBV10-3|TRBJ2-1
CAISRSNNEQFF
>TRBV11-1|TRBJ2-5
CASRSRGESETQYF
>TRBV18|TRBJ2-1
CASSPTTGWWEQFF
>TRBV2|TRBJ2-5
CASSSGSLQTQYF
>TRBV19|TRBJ1-2
CASEGWNYGYTF
>TRBV7-9|TRBJ1-3
CASSLVGGTGHDSGNTIYF
>TRBV19|TRBJ2-5
CASSIGRAQETQYF
>TRBV27|TRBJ1-3
CASSAQGQAGNTIYF
>TRBV2|TRBJ2-1
CASSLKRLVSEQFF
>TRBV2|TRBJ2-6
CASTQVFGANVLTF
>TRBV18|TRBJ1-1
CASSPISARQGGTEAFF
>TRBV5-1|TRBJ2-4
CASSSSGMVKNIQYF
>TRBV12-5|TRBJ2-3
CASRPGLAISDTQYF
>TRBV19|TRBJ1-4
CASSTRTGTGNEKLFF
>TRBV2|TRBJ2-2
CASSDVRAGGNTGELFF
>TRBV28|TRBJ2-1
CASSLLTSHYNEQFF
>TRBV5-4|TRBJ2-5
CASSLQGAEETQYF
>TRBV5-1|TRBJ2-1
CASADSYNEQFF
>TRBV12-3/TRBV12-4|TRBJ1-2
CASGFLGYGYTF
>TRBV12-5|TRBJ2-1
CADTDYRYNEQFF
>TRBV5-1|TRBJ2-7
CASSLRQGNDEQYF
>TRBV4-3|TRBJ2-1
CASSQDRIAREQFF
>TRBV5-1|TRBJ2-2
CASSLWSGKTSGELFF
>TRBV7-2|TRBJ2-1
CASSFLATYNEQFF